The rows below give T cell receptor beta chains drawn from one sample of a study of shared clonotypes between healthy human individuals. Clones were sequenced by immunoSEQ multiplex PCR, and TCRdb holds only the in-frame ones, with some missing. The table has over 2 million clones, roughly 92% seen once; the top ten hold around 0.38%. The sequencing input was naive CD4+ T cells from PBMCs. These receptor sequences come from a man aged 18 to 35 in good health. Some clones in this sample may be carry-over from other donors' samples. CDR3s include the opening cysteine and the closing phenylalanine or tryptophan. The size entry is marked missing in some rows and otherwise reads once, few, many or a size class.

V gene | clone size | CDR3 protein
TRBV7-2 | NA | CASSSSGTGGETQYF
TRBV30 | few | CAWTGSGNQPQHF
TRBV30 | NA | CAWSPLGSYGYTF
TRBV7-3 | NA | CASSLTPLGVQETQYF
TRBV5-4 | few | CASSPSGRDTGELFF
TRBV2 | NA | CASSEVPVQETQYF
TRBV15 | NA | CATSPRGNPTLEQYF
TRBV20-1 | NA | CSGLGNEQYF
TRBV29-1 | NA | CSVEDRGMDEQFF
TRBV5-1 | NA | CASSLVGFGNTEAFF